This T cell receptor beta chain was captured in a study of OX40 agonist ivuxolimab in advanced cancers. In the study overall: Every patient in dose escalation had hepatocellular carcinoma, melanoma, renal cell or head and neck cancer.

Sequencing was performed with immunoSEQ multiplex PCR; in TCRdb, only in-frame clones are kept and a portion is missing. The data contain 50,000 to 70,000 clones, 84% of them singletons. Study findings and constraints: On average, CD8+ T cells showed a greater number of expanded clones than CD4+.

Details on this clone: Its specificity is not known.

Germline V gives CDR1 MNHNS, CDR2 SASEGT. The J segment lost 2 bases and the V segment lost 10 bases, leaving 3 bases of the junction unmatched. This CDR3 contains 13 residues. The receptor was derived from an adult with an advanced solid tumor such as melanoma, head and neck, liver or kidney cancer. Sequenced here: CD4+ or CD8+ T cells sorted from blood, sampled in a trial of the OX40 agonist ivuxolimab. The chain joins TRBV6-1 to TRBJ1-5; 9 bases map to TRBD1. For the CDR3, the DNA is TGTGCCATCAGGGACAGGGGCAATCAGCCCCAGCATTTT. Translating gives CAIRDRGNQPQHF.